Listed here are 30 T cell receptor beta chains from one sample, sequenced in a study of blood T cell repertoires in COVID-19. The data were produced by immunoSEQ multiplex PCR, yet TCRdb's version contains in-frame clones alone and is incomplete. The sample has about 300,000 clones; around 92% are singletons. The source material was PBMCs or T cells enriched from blood (not recorded which). Receptor source: a woman aged 45-65 years who had been exposed to COVID-19.

This chain connects TRBV7-8 to TRBJ2-1, with a possible D match to TRBD1 (6 bases). The germline gives CDR1 SGHVS, CDR2 FQNEAQ. V was trimmed by 5 bases and J by 2 bases, leaving 16 bases between them. The CDR3 totals 16 residues. The CDR3 DNA reads as TGTGCCAGCAGCCCCCGACGGACAGATCCCTACAATGAGCAGTTCTTC. This codes for CASSPRRTDPYNEQFF.

This chain joins TRBV15 and TRBJ2-5; the D gene is possibly TRBD2 (5 bases). The CDR3 is made up of 15 amino acids. Trimming took off 0 bases at V and 7 bases at J, with 15 bases between the two ends. Looked up from germline, CDR1 is LNHNV and CDR2 is YYDKDF (reference sequence). CDR3 coding DNA: TGTGCCACCAGCAGAGATCTCGAGGAAGGAGGGACCCAGTACTTC. Translating it yields CATSRDLEEGGTQYF.

This rearrangement joins TRBV4-1 to TRBJ2-4; no reliable D call. This CDR3 is built from 14 residues. CDR1 is MGHRA and CDR2 is YSYEKL in the germline V gene. The V and J ends lost 2 bases and 1 base respectively, with 6 bases between them. In DNA, the CDR3 is TGCGCCAGCAGCCAACCCCTTGCCAAAAACATTCAGTACTTC. Its protein product is CASSQPLAKNIQYF.

V gene TRBV7-2 combines with J gene TRBJ1-2, with D possibly TRBD1 on 6 matching bases. CDR1 is SGHTA and CDR2 is FQGNSA in the germline V gene. This CDR3 has 15 residues. The V end lost 0 bases, the J end lost 4 bases, and 12 bases lay between the germline ends. The CDR3 spells CASSLAPGVGYGYTF. CDR3 in DNA: TGTGCCAGCAGCTTAGCGCCAGGGGTTGGCTATGGCTACACCTTC. Complete variable domain (other parts from reference TRBV7-2 and TRBJ1-2): GAGVSQSPSNKVTEKGKDVELRCDPISGHTALYWYRQSLGQGLEFLIYFQGNSAPDKSGLPSDRFSAERTGGSVSTLTIQRTQQEDSAVYLCASSLAPGVGYGYTFGSGTRLTVV.

This chain links TRBV18 with TRBJ1-1, with 7 bases identical to TRBD1. The junction had 5 bases not matched to a gene; V was cut back by 4 bases and J by 6 bases. Germline lookup yields CDR1 KGHSH and CDR2 LQKENI. The CDR3 totals 13 residues. CDR3 region: CASSQQGIAEAFF. Written as DNA, the CDR3 is TGTGCCAGCTCACAACAGGGGATCGCTGAAGCTTTCTTT. Drawing the rest from reference TRBV18 and TRBJ1-1, the complete variable domain is NAGVMQNPRHLVRRRGQEARLRCSPMKGHSHVYWYRQLPEEGLKFMVYLQKENIIDESGMPKERFSAEFPKEGPSILRIQQVVRGDSAAYFCASSQQGIAEAFFGQGTRLTVV.

The chain couples TRBV21-1 to TRBJ1-4; no DNA check was done on the table's D call, TRBD1. TRBV21-1 is assigned pseudogene status. This CDR3 is 15 amino acids long. CDR3 DNA sequence: TGTGCCAGCCATTACCGGGACAGGATGCGCGAAAAACTGTTTTTT. Amino acid sequence: CASHYRDRMREKLFF.

The rearrangement uses TRBV28 and TRBJ2-2; 8 nucleotides align to TRBD1. There are 14 residues in the CDR3. Germline-derived CDR1 and CDR2 are MDHEN and SYDVKM. With 8 bases clipped from V and 6 bases from J, the junction kept 8 bases outside the gene matches. In nucleotides, the CDR3 is TGTGCCAGCGGATTGCAGGGGGCCGCCGGGGAGCTGTTTTTT. Amino acids: CASGLQGAAGELFF.

The chain recombines TRBV5-1 with TRBJ1-2; TRBD1 is a possible D gene (6 bases). Per the germline V gene, CDR1 is SGHRS and CDR2 is YFSETQ. The V and J ends lost 4 bases and 2 bases respectively, with 12 bases between them. This CDR3 comprises 14 residues. The CDR3, as DNA: TGCGCCAGCAGCGATGGACAGAGGAACTATGGCTACACCTTC. It encodes CASSDGQRNYGYTF.

V usage is TRBV21-1 and J usage is TRBJ2-3; whether TRBD2, the table's D call, matches the DNA was not checked. TRBV21-1 is described as a pseudogene. The CDR3 has 15 residues. Here the CDR3 DNA reads TGTGCCAGCACAAGACTAGCGGCTAGCACAGATACGCAGTATTTT. Its protein product is CASTRLAASTDTQYF.

The chain combines TRBV27 with TRBJ2-7; D may be TRBD2 (6 bases). V gave up 8 bases and J gave up 0 bases, with 14 bases separating them. The germline V gene encodes CDR1 MNHEY and CDR2 SMNVEV (reference sequence). The CDR3 extends over 14 amino acids. The CDR3 nucleotides are TGTGCCAGCCGCTTCGCGGGGAACTCCTACGAGCAGTACTTC. Its protein is CASRFAGNSYEQYF.

This clone was counted ten times or more. The rearrangement links TRBV4-1 to TRBJ2-3, with D perhaps TRBD2 (5 bases). The germline CDR1 and CDR2 sequences are MGHRA and YSYEKL. CDR3 length: 18 residues. V lost 1 base to trimming and J lost 0 bases, with 17 bases between them. The CDR3 region has the DNA TGCGCCAGCAGCCAAGCTGTCCCAGTCAGCGGCAGCACAGATACGCAGTATTTT. It codes for CASSQAVPVSGSTDTQYF.

This clone showed up just once. The rearrangement links TRBV6-4 to TRBJ2-5; D gene ambiguous. The CDR3 is 13 residues long. Germline assignment: CDR1 MRHNA and CDR2 SNTAGT. Trimming removed 6 bases from V and 4 bases from J, with 12 bases in between. As DNA, the CDR3 is TGTGCCAGCAGCGTAGAGGAGAGAGAGACCCAGTACTTC. This translates into CASSVEERETQYF.

The chain has TRBV6-2 or TRBV6-3 and TRBJ2-3, with 10 bases lining up with TRBD2. Per the germline V gene, CDR1 is MNHEY and CDR2 is SVGEGT. The CDR3 has 19 amino acids. With V trimmed by 0 bases and J by 0 bases, 9 bases remained unmatched. DNA for the CDR3: TGTGCCAGCAGTTACTCGCCTTTAGCGGGGGGATATAGCACAGATACGCAGTATTTT. Encoded protein: CASSYSPLAGGYSTDTQYF.

This sequence joins TRBV4-1 and TRBJ2-2; the match to TRBD2 covers 10 bases. The CDR3 consists of 17 residues. Germline V gene sequence: CDR1 MGHRA, CDR2 YSYEKL. After removal of 2 bases from V and 6 bases from J, the junction contained 9 bases not matched to a gene. The CDR3 DNA sequence: TGCGCCAGCAGCCAACCCTCGAGCGGGGGGGCCGCCGGGGAGCTGTTTTTT. Protein: CASSQPSSGGAAGELFF.

This clone occurred a few times. V is TRBV18 and J is TRBJ1-5; tentative D call: TRBD1 (5 bases). V shed 3 bases and J shed 3 bases, with 12 bases lying between them. Germline V gives CDR1 KGHSH, CDR2 LQKENI. This CDR3 is 15 amino acids long. DNA for the CDR3: TGTGCCAGCTCACCGCGAGGGGAGGCCAATCAGCCCCAGCATTTT. It specifies CASSPRGEANQPQHF.

The chain is built from TRBV5-6 and TRBJ1-2; tentative D call: TRBD1 (5 bases). This CDR3 has 12 residues. CDR1 and CDR2 (germline): SGHDT, YYEEEE. V lost 3 bases and J 4 bases, leaving 7 bases between the germline ends. The chain's CDR3 is CASSSDSYGYTF. The CDR3 nucleotides read TGTGCCAGCAGCTCCGACAGCTATGGCTACACCTTC.

The chain links TRBV2 to TRBJ1-1; maybe TRBD1 (6 bases). The CDR3 has 16 amino acids. Germline V gene data show CDR1 as SNHLY and CDR2 as FYNNEI. Trimming removed 7 bases at V and 4 bases at J, with 22 bases between. For the CDR3, the DNA is TGTGCCAGCATTCCAAGTCGGGGACAACGTATCACTGAAGCTTTCTTT. Its translation is CASIPSRGQRITEAFF.

The table lists this clone with a few counts. This rearrangement joins TRBV6-8 to TRBJ2-2; 13 nucleotides align to TRBD2. The ends lost 0 bases at V and 5 bases at J; junction bases unmatched: 3. Per the germline V gene, CDR1 is MNHGY and CDR2 is SAAAGT. CDR3 length: 17 amino acids. The DNA of the CDR3 is TGTGCCAGCAGTTACTCGGGGACTAGCGGGGCTACCGGGGAGCTGTTTTTT. It is translated as CASSYSGTSGATGELFF.

This rearrangement joins TRBV7-9 to TRBJ1-1; D remains ambiguous. The CDR3 is 13 amino acids. The V end was cut by 4 bases, the J end by 1 base, with 7 bases between. From germline, CDR1 is SEHNR and CDR2 FQNEAQ (reference sequence). This CDR3 reads CASSWEGNTEAFF. The CDR3 region has the DNA TGTGCCAGCAGCTGGGAGGGGAACACTGAAGCTTTCTTT. Full variable domain (missing parts from reference TRBV7-9 and TRBJ1-1): DTGVSQNPRHKITKRGQNVTFRCDPISEHNRLYWYRQTLGQGPEFLTYFQNEAQLEKSRLLSDRFSAERPKGSFSTLEIQRTEQGDSAMYLCASSWEGNTEAFFGQGTRLTVV.

This chain joins TRBV3-1 (or the pseudogene TRBV3-2) and TRBJ2-2; 8 bases align to TRBD1. In germline, CDR1 is LGHDT, CDR2 YNNKEL (reference sequence). The V segment lost 1 base and the J segment 2 bases; nucleotides outside the gene matches: 18. The CDR3 runs to 21 residues. In nucleotides, the CDR3 is TGTGCCAGCAGCCAAGGTAAAGCTGAAGCGCTGGGACAGGTTAACACCGGGGAGCTGTTTTTT. This codes for CASSQGKAEALGQVNTGELFF.

This clone was found once. The chain couples TRBV27 to TRBJ1-6; tentatively, D is TRBD1 (5 bases). The CDR3 length is 13 residues. V shed 7 bases and J shed 7 bases, with 11 bases lying between them. The germline CDR1 and CDR2 sequences are MNHEY and SMNVEV (reference sequence). CDR3 in DNA: TGTGCCAGCACCTTTCGGGGGAATTCACCCCTCCACTTT. Protein product: CASTFRGNSPLHF.

This chain connects TRBV21-1 to TRBJ1-6. TRBV21-1 is a pseudogene locus. This CDR3 region has 16 residues. The CDR3 spells CASRGEALGANSPLHF. The CDR3, as DNA: TGTGCCAGCAGGGGGGAGGCTCTGGGTGCTAATTCACCCCTCCACTTT.

This clone has just a few counts. V gene TRBV3-1 (or the pseudogene TRBV3-2) combines with J gene TRBJ1-2, with TRBD1 matching over 12 bases. Germline V gene data show CDR1 as LGHDT and CDR2 as YNNKEL (reference sequence). V was pared by 3 bases and J by 8 bases, with 7 bases of the junction left unmatched. The CDR3 is made up of 15 amino acids. Here the CDR3 reads CASSQTGTGGMGYTF. The CDR3 coding sequence is TGTGCCAGCAGCCAGACCGGGACAGGGGGCATGGGCTACACCTTC.

This chain uses TRBV28 with TRBJ1-6, with D perhaps matching TRBD1 (5 bases). The CDR3 has 16 amino acids. V dropped 3 bases and J dropped 6 bases, with 15 bases sitting between them. Per the germline V gene, CDR1 is MDHEN and CDR2 is SYDVKM. CDR3 bases: TGTGCCAGCAGTTTCGGAGTTTACCAGGGTAATTCACCCCTCCACTTT. Translation gives CASSFGVYQGNSPLHF. Full variable domain (remainder filled in from reference TRBV28 and TRBJ1-6): DVKVTQSSRYLVKRTGEKVFLECVQDMDHENMFWYRQDPGLGLRLIYFSYDVKMKEKGDIPEGYSVSREKKERFSLILESASTNQTSMYLCASSFGVYQGNSPLHFGNGTRLTVT.

This chain connects TRBV6-5 to TRBJ2-1; TRBD2 might be the D (5 bases). The CDR3 loop spans 13 amino acids. Trimming left V 8 bases short and J 10 bases short, with 18 bases between. Per the germline V gene, CDR1 is MNHEY and CDR2 is SVGAGI. The CDR3, as DNA: TGTGCCAGCCTCCCGGGGAACACCCGCGAGCAGTTCTTC. This codes for CASLPGNTREQFF.

This chain joins TRBV5-5 and TRBJ1-5; D may be TRBD1 (6 bases). Germline V gene data show CDR1 as SGHKS and CDR2 as YYEKEE (reference sequence). V dropped 4 bases and J dropped 4 bases, with 18 bases sitting between them. CDR3 length: 16 residues. This CDR3 reads CASSTYSGGTNQPQHF. The CDR3 DNA follows: TGTGCCAGCAGCACCTATTCAGGTGGGACAAATCAGCCCCAGCATTTT.

The rearrangement uses TRBV5-4 and TRBJ2-3; no firm D call. V lost 0 bases and J 2 bases, leaving 7 bases between the germline ends. The length of the CDR3 is 14 residues. In germline, CDR1 is SGHNT, CDR2 YYREEE (reference sequence). The DNA of the CDR3 is TGTGCCAGCAGCTTGGCCGGGTCCACAGATACGCAGTATTTT. This gives the protein CASSLAGSTDTQYF.

The CDR3 sequence is CASSEWLAGGLETQYF. The DNA of the CDR3 is TGTGCCAGCAGTGAATGGTTAGCGGGGGGGCTAGAGACCCAGTACTTC. The chain joins TRBV25-1 to TRBJ2-5, with 11 positions matching TRBD2. Losses at the gene ends were 1 base for V and 4 bases for J; bases not matched to a gene: 5. The CDR3 loop spans 16 amino acids. The germline CDR1 and CDR2 sequences are MGHDK and SYGVNS.

This chain uses TRBV11-1 with TRBJ2-1; D is perhaps TRBD2 (5 bases). The germline gives CDR1 SGHAT, CDR2 FQDESV (reference sequence). This CDR3 has 16 amino acids. V was trimmed by 2 bases and J by 0 bases, leaving 11 bases between them. CDR3: CASSLLTGVSYNEQFF. CDR3 sequence (DNA): TGTGCCAGCAGCTTACTTACCGGGGTCTCCTACAATGAGCAGTTCTTC.

This chain uses TRBV10-3 with TRBJ2-7; 7 nucleotides align to TRBD1. Per the germline V gene, CDR1 is ENHRY and CDR2 is SYGVKD. CDR3 length: 17 residues. V shed 0 bases and J 1 base; nucleotides not matched to a gene: 9. Here the CDR3 reads CAISESFRQGVSYEQYF. The CDR3 nucleotides are TGTGCCATCAGTGAGTCCTTTCGGCAGGGGGTATCCTACGAGCAGTACTTC.